A selection of T cell receptor beta chains follows, all from one sample in a study of blood T cells in healthy people across ages. Each CDR3 protein is one row after TCRdb ran MiXCR on the 5' RACE reads. The data hold hundreds of thousands of distinct CDR3 sequences, with around two fifths observed a single time. Specimen: blood. These receptors all stem from a man older than 75 in good health. Each CDR3 is given without its conserved first and last residue. Each record gives: clone size, V gene, CDR3 protein. Only part of the rows carry a size: once, few, many, or a class if the clone is expanded.

. TRBV9 AGSVRTDQRGEGTDTQY
many TRBV7-2 ASTSTDTQY
few TRBV6-2/TRBV6-3 ASSTGFAEAF
few TRBV14 ASSYRGHTPYEQY
many TRBV4-1 ASSQDPNSPLH
few TRBV5-4 ASSLGGVSSYNEQF
. TRBV20-1 SARGRGGHNTGELF
. TRBV29-1 SVDATSGNEQF
. TRBV28 ASSVGVRADTQY
. TRBV29-1 SGGTGRSGELF
few TRBV7-2 ASSSYPGTPSYNEQF
. TRBV19 ASSIVGAGDGNEQF
few TRBV3-1 ASSQTSSTDTQY
few TRBV6-2/TRBV6-3 ASMGGLADSYNEQF
few TRBV24-1 ATSDPSGGHNEQF